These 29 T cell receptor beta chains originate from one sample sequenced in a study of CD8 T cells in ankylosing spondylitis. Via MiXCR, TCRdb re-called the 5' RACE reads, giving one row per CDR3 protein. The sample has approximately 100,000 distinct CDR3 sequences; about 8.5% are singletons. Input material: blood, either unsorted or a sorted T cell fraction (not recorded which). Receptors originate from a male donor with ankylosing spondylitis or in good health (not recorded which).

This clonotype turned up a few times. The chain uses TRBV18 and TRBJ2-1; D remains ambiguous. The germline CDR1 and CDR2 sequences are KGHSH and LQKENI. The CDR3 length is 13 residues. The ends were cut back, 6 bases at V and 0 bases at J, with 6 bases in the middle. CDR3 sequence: CASSPASYNEQFF. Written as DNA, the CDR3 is TGTGCCAGCTCCCCAGCCTCCTACAATGAGCAGTTCTTC.

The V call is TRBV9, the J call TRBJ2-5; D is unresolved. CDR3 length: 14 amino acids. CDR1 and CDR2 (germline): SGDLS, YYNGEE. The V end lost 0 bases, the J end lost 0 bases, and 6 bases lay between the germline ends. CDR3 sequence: CASSVATYQETQYF. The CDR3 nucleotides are TGTGCCAGCAGCGTAGCAACCTACCAAGAGACCCAGTACTTC. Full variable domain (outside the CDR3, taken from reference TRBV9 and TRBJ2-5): DSGVTQTPKHLITATGQRVTLRCSPRSGDLSVYWYQQSLDQGLQFLIQYYNGEERAKGNILERFSAQQFPDLHSELNLSSLELGDSALYFCASSVATYQETQYFGPGTRLLVL.

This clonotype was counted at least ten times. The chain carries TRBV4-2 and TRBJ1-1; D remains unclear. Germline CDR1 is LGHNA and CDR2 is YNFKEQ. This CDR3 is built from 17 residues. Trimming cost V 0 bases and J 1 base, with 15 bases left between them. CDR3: CASSQDAKAIPNTEAFF. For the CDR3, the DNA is TGTGCCAGCAGCCAAGATGCAAAGGCTATACCGAACACTGAAGCTTTCTTT.

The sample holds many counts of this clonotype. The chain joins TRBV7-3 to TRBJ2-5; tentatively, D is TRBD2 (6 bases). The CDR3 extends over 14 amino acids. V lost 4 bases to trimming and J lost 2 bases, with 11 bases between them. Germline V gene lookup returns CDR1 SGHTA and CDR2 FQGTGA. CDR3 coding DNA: TGTGCCAGCAGCTCGGGACTCCTACAAGAGACCCAGTACTTC. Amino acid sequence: CASSSGLLQETQYF.

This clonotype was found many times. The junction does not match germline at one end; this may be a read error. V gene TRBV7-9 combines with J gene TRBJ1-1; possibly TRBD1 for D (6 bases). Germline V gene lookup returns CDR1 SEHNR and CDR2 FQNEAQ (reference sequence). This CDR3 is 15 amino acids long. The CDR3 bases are TGTGCCAGCAACTTAATAAAGGACAGGAACACTGAAGCTTTCTTT. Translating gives CASNLIKDRNTEAFF. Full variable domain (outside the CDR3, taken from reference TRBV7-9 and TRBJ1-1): DTGVSQNPRHKITKRGQNVTFRCDPISEHNRLYWYRQTLGQGPEFLTYFQNEAQLEKSRLLSDRFSAERPKGSFSTLEIQRTEQGDSAMYLCASNLIKDRNTEAFFGQGTRLTVV.

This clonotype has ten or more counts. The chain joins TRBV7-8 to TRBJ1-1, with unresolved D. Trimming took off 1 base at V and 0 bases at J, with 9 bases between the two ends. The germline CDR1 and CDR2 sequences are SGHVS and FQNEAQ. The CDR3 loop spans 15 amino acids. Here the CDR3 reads CASSLVRQVNTEAFF. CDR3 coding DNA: TGTGCCAGCAGCTTAGTCCGGCAAGTGAACACTGAAGCTTTCTTT. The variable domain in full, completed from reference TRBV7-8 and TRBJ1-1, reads GAGVSQSPRYKVAKRGQDVALRCDPISGHVSLFWYQQALGQGPEFLTYFQNEAQLDKSGLPSDRFFAERPEGSVSTLKIQRTQQEDSAVYLCASSLVRQVNTEAFFGQGTRLTVV.

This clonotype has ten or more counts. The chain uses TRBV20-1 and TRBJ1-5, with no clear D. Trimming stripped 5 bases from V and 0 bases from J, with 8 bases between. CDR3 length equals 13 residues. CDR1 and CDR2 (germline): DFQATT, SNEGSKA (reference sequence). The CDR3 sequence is CSAEIDSNQPQHF. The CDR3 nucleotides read TGCAGTGCTGAAATAGATAGCAATCAGCCCCAGCATTTT.

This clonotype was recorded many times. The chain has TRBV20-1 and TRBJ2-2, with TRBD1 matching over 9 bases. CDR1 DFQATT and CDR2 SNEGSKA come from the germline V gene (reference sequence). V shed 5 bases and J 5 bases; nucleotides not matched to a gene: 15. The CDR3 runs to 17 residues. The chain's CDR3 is CSAPPPGQGSLTGELFF. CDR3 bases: TGCAGTGCTCCTCCGCCGGGACAGGGTTCATTGACCGGGGAGCTGTTTTTT.

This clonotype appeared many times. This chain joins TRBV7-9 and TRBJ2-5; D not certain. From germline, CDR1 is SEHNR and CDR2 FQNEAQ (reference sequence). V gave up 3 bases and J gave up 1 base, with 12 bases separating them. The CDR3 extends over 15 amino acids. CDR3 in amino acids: CASSFVLAVQETQYF. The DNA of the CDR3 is TGTGCCAGCAGCTTCGTCCTGGCGGTCCAAGAGACCCAGTACTTC. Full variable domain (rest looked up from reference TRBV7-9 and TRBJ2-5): DTGVSQNPRHKITKRGQNVTFRCDPISEHNRLYWYRQTLGQGPEFLTYFQNEAQLEKSRLLSDRFSAERPKGSFSTLEIQRTEQGDSAMYLCASSFVLAVQETQYFGPGTRLLVL.

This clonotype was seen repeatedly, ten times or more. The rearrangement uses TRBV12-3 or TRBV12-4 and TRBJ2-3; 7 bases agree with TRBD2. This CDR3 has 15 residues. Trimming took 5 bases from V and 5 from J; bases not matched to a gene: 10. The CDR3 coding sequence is TGTGCCAGCAGTCTCCTGGGGGGGACTGGAGATACGCAGTATTTT. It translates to CASSLLGGTGDTQYF.

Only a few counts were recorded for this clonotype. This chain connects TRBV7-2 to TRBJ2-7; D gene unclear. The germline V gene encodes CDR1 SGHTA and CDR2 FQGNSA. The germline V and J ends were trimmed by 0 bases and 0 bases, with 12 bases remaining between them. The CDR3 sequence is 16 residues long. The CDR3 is CASSLASSKGSYEQYF. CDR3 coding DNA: TGTGCCAGCAGCTTAGCCTCCAGCAAGGGCTCCTACGAGCAGTACTTC.

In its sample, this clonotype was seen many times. The CDR3 nucleotides read TGTGCCAGCAGACCGACTAGCGGTGCGAACACCGGGGAGCTGTTTTTT. Translated: CASRPTSGANTGELFF. The chain uses TRBV12-3 or TRBV12-4 and TRBJ2-2; TRBD2 agrees at 9 bases. The V gene end was trimmed by 6 bases and the J gene end by 0 bases; junction bases not matched to a gene: 5. This CDR3 is built from 16 residues.

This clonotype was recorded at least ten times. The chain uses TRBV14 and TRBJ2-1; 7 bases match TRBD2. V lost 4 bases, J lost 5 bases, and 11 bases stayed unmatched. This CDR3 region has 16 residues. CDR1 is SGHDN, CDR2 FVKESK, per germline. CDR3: CASSLRSAGVNNEQFF. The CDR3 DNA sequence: TGTGCCAGCAGCCTCCGTTCGGCGGGAGTAAACAATGAGCAGTTCTTC.

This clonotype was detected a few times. In DNA form, the CDR3 reads TGCAGTGCCTCCGACCCTAGCACAGAGACCCAGTACTTC. It codes for CSASDPSTETQYF. This chain uses TRBV20-1 with TRBJ2-5, with a possible D match to TRBD2 (5 bases). Germline V gene data show CDR1 as DFQATT and CDR2 as SNEGSKA (reference sequence). This CDR3 region has 13 residues. V gave up 6 bases and J gave up 4 bases, with 15 bases separating them.

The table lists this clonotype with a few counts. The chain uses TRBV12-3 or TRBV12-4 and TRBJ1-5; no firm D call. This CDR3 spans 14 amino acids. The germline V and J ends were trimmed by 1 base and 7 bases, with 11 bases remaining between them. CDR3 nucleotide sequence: TGTGCCAGCAGTTTAGGTCAGGTGGCCCAGCCCCAGCATTTT. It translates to CASSLGQVAQPQHF.

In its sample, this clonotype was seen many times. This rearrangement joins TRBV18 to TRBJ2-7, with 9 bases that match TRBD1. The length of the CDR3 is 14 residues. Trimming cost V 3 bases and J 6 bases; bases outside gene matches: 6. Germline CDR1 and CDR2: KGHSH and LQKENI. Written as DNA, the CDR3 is TGTGCCAGCTCACCGGGACAGGGACATGGCGAGCAGTACTTC. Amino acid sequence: CASSPGQGHGEQYF.

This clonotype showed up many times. The CDR3 reads CSARDLISEQFF. CDR3 nucleotide sequence: TGCAGTGCTAGAGATTTGATCTCTGAGCAGTTCTTC. The rearrangement uses TRBV20-1 and TRBJ2-1; D is ambiguous. The CDR3 consists of 12 residues. Between the trimmed V and J ends, which lost 0 bases and 9 bases, there was a span of 9 bases. CDR1 is DFQATT and CDR2 is SNEGSKA in the germline V gene (reference sequence).

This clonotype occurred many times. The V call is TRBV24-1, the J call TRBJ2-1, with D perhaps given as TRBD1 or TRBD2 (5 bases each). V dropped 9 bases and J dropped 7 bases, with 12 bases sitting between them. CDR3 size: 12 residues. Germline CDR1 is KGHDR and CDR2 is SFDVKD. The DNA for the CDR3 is TGTGCCACCTCCGGGACGGAAAATGAGCAGTTCTTC. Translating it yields CATSGTENEQFF.

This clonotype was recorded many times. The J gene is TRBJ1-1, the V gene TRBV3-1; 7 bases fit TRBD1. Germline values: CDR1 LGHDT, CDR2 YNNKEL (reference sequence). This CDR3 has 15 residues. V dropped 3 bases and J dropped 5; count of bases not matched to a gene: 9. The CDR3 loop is CASSHFTGDMTEAFF. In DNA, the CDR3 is TGTGCCAGCAGCCACTTCACAGGGGATATGACTGAAGCTTTCTTT.

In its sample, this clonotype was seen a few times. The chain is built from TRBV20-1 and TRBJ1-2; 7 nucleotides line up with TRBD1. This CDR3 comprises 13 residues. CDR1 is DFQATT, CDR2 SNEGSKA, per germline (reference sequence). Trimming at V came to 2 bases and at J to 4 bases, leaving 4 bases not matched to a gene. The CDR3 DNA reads TGCAGTGCTAGACCGGGACAGTTCTATGGCTACACCTTC. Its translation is CSARPGQFYGYTF.

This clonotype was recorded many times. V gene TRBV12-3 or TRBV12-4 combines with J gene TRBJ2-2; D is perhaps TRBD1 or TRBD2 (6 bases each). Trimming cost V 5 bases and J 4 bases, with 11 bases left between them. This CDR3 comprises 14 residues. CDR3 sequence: CASSPSGATGELFF. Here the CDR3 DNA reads TGTGCCAGCAGTCCCTCGGGGGCCACCGGGGAGCTGTTTTTT.

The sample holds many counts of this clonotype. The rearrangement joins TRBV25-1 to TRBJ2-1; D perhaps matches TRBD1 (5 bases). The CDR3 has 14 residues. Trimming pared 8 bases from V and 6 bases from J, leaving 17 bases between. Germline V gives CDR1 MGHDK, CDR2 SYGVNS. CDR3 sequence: CASVREPRVNEQFF. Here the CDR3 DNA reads TGTGCCAGCGTCAGGGAACCCCGAGTCAATGAGCAGTTCTTC.

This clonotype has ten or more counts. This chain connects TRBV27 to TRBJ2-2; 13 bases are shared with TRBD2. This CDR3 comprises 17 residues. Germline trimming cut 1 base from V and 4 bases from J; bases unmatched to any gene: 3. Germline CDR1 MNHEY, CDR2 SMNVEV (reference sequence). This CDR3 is CASSLYTSGRGTGELFF. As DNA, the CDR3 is TGTGCCAGCAGTTTATATACTAGCGGGAGGGGCACCGGGGAGCTGTTTTTT.

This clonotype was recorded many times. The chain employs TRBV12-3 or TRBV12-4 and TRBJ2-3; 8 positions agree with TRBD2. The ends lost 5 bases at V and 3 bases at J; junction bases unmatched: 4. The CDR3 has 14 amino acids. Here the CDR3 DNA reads TGTGCCAGCAGTCCAAGCGGGGGAACAGATACGCAGTATTTT. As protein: CASSPSGGTDTQYF.

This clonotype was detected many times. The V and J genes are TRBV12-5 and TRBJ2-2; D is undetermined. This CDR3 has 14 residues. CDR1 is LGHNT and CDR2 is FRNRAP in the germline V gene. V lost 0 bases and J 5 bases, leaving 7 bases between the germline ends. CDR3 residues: CASGLVEETGELFF. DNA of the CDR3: TGTGCTAGTGGTTTGGTAGAGGAAACCGGGGAGCTGTTTTTT. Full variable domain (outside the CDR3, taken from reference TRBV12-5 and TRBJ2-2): DARVTQTPRHKVTEMGQEVTMRCQPILGHNTVFWYRQTMMQGLELLAYFRNRAPLDDSGMPKDRFSAEMPDATLATLKIQPSEPRDSAVYFCASGLVEETGELFFGEGSRLTVL.

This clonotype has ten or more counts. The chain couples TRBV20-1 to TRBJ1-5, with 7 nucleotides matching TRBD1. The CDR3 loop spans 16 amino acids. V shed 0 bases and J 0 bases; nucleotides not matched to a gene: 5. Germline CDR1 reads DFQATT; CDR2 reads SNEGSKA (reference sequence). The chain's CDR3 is CSAREQGWYSNQPQHF. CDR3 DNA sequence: TGCAGTGCTAGAGAACAGGGGTGGTATAGCAATCAGCCCCAGCATTTT.

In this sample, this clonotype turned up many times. The CDR3 sequence: CASSFLGETQYF. In DNA, the CDR3 is TGTGCCAGCAGTTTTTTAGGAGAGACCCAGTACTTC. The rearrangement links TRBV12-3 or TRBV12-4 to TRBJ2-5; the D is unclear. This CDR3 is built from 12 residues. Trimming took 3 bases from V and 4 from J, leaving 6 bases between them.

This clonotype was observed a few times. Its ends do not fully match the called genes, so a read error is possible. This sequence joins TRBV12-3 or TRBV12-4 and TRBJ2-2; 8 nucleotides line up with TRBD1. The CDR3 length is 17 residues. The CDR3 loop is CTSSSSDRGGNTGELFF. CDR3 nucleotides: TGTACCAGCAGTTCCTCCGACAGGGGAGGGAACACCGGGGAGCTGTTTTTT.

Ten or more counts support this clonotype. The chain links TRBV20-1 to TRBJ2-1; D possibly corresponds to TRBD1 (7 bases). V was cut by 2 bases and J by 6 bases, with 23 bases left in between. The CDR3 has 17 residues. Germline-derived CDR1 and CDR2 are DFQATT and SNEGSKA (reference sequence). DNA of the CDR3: TGCAGTGCTAGATCCAAGGAGGAGGGGGCGCAGATCAATGAGCAGTTCTTC. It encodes CSARSKEEGAQINEQFF.